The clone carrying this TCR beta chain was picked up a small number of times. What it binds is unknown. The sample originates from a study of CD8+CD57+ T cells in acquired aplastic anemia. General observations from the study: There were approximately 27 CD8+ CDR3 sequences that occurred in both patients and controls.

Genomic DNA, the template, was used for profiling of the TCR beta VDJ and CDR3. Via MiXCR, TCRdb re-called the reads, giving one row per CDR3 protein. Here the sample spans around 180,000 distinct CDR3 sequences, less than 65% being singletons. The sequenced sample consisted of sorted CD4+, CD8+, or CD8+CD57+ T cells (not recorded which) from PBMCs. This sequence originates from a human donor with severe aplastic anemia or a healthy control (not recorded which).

CDR3 residues: CASSPTGVNTGELFF. In DNA, the CDR3 is TGTGCCAGCTCACCTACAGGGGTGAACACCGGGGAGCTGTTTTTT. V usage is TRBV18 and J usage is TRBJ2-2, with 7 bases identical to TRBD1. The CDR3 length is 15 residues. From germline, CDR1 is KGHSH and CDR2 LQKENI. V lost 3 bases to trimming and J lost 1 base; unmatched junction nucleotides: 2. The full variable domain, with the rest looked up from reference TRBV18 and TRBJ2-2, is NAGVMQNPRHLVRRRGQEARLRCSPMKGHSHVYWYRQLPEEGLKFMVYLQKENIIDESGMPKERFSAEFPKEGPSILRIQQVVRGDSAAYFCASSPTGVNTGELFFGEGSRLTVL.